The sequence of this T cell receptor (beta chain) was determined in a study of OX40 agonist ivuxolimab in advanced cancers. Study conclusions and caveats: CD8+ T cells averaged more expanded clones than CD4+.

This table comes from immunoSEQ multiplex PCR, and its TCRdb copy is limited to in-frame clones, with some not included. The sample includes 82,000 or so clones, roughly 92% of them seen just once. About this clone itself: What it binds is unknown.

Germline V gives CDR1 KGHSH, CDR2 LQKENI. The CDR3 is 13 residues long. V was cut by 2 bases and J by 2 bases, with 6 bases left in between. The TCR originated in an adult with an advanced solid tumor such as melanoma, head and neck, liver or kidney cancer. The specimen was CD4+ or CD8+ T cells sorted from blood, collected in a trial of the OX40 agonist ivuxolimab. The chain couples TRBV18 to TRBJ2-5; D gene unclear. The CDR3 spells CASSPVRQETQYF. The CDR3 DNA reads TGTGCCAGCTCACCAGTCCGTCAAGAGACCCAGTACTTC.